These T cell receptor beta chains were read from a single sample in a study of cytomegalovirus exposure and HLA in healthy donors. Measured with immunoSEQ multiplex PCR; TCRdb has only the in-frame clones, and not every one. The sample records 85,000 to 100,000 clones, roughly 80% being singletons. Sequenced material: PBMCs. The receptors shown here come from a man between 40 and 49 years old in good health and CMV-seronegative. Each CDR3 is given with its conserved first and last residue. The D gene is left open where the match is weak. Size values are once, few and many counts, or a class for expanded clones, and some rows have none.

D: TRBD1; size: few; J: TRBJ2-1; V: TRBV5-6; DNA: TGTGCCAGCAGACAGGGGGATGAGCAGTTCTTC; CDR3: CASRQGDEQFF
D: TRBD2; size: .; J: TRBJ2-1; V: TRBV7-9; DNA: TGTGCCAGCAGCTCAGGGACTAGCGGGACAGATGAGCAGTTCTTC; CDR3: CASSSGTSGTDEQFF
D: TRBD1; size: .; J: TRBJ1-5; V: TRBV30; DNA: TGTGCCTGGAGTGAGGGACAGGGGACGCAGCCCCAGCATTTT; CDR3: CAWSEGQGTQPQHF
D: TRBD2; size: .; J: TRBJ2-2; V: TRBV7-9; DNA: TGTGCCAGCAGCCTCTTTGCGGGAGGGCCGCCCGGGGAGCTGTTTTTT; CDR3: CASSLFAGGPPGELFF
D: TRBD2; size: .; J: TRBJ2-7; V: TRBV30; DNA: TGTGCCTGGACAGGAGGTAGCGGGGGTAACGAGCAGTACTTC; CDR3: CAWTGGSGGNEQYF
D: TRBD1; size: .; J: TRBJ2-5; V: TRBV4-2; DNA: TGTGCCAGCAGCCCGATCTACAGGGGGTCAGAGACCCAGTACTTC; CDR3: CASSPIYRGSETQYF
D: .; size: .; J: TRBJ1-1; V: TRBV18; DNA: TGTGCCAGCTCACCAGGGCTGAACACTGAAGCTTTCTTT; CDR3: CASSPGLNTEAFF
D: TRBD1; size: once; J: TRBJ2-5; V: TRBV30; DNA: TGTGCCTGGAGAATACCCGGGACAGGGTTAGAGACCCAGTACTTC; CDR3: CAWRIPGTGLETQYF
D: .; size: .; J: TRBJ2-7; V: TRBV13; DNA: TGTGCCAGCAGCTTAGATATCCCACTAGGACGGCAGTACGAGCAGTACTTC; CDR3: CASSLDIPLGRQYEQYF
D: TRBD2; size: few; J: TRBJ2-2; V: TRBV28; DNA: TGTGCCAGCAGTTTTTTTAGTAGCGGGAGGAAGAACATCGGGGAGCTGTTTTTT; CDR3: CASSFFSSGRKNIGELFF
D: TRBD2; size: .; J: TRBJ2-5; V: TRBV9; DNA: TGTGCCAGCAGCGCTAGACTAGCGGGGGGCCAAGAGACCCAGTACTTC; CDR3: CASSARLAGGQETQYF
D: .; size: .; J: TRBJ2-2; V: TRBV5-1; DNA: TGCGCCAGCAGCTTGGGTTCGGGGAGCGCAAGTCCCTCCGGGGAGCTGTTTTTT; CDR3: CASSLGSGSASPSGELFF
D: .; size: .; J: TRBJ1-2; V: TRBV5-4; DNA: TGTGCCAGCAGCTTGGGCATACAGGATTACTATGGCTACACCTTC; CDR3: CASSLGIQDYYGYTF
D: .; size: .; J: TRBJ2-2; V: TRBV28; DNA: TGTGCCTCGGGGGGCCTGACGACCGGGGAGCTGTTTTTT; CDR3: CASGGLTTGELFF
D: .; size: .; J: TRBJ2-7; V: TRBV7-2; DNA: TGTGCCAGCAGCTTCGGAGTCGGGGGGCAGTACTTC; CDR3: CASSFGVGGQYF
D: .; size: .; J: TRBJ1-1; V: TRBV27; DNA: TGTGCCAGCAGTCAGGGGCGGAACACTGAAGCTTTCTTT; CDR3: CASSQGRNTEAFF
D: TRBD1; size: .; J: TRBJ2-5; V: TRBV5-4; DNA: TGTGCCAGCAGGATACAGGGGGCGGAGACCCAGTACTTC; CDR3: CASRIQGAETQYF
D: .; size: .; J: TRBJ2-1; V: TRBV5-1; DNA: TGCGCCAGCAGCTTTGCGGGGGACAACAATGAGCAGTTCTTC; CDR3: CASSFAGDNNEQFF
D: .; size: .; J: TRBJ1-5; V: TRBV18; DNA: TGTGCCAGCTCACCGGGAGTTATGAACAATCAGCCCCAGCATTTT; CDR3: CASSPGVMNNQPQHF
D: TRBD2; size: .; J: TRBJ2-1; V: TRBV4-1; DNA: TGCGCCAGCAGCCAAGATGGTAGCGGGGTTTACAATGAGCAGTTCTTC; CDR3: CASSQDGSGVYNEQFF
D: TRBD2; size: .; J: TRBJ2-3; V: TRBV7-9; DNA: TGTGCCAGCAGCACCCCCGTGGGACTAGCGGGGGTCTCAGATACGCAGTATTTT; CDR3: CASSTPVGLAGVSDTQYF
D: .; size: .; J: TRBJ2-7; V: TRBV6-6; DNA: TGTGCCAGCAGCCCGGACAGAACCTACGAGCAGTACTTC; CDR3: CASSPDRTYEQYF
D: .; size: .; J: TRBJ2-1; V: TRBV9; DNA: TGTGCCAGCAGCAGTAGCTCGGGGTTGAGCTCCTACAATGAGCAGTTCTTC; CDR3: CASSSSSGLSSYNEQFF
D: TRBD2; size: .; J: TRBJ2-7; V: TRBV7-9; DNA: TGTGCCAGCAGCTCCGGGACTAGCGGTTACGAGCAGTACTTC; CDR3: CASSSGTSGYEQYF
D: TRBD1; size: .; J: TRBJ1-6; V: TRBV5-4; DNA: TGTGCCAGCAGCTTGCAGGGGGATTCACCCCTCCACTTT; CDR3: CASSLQGDSPLHF
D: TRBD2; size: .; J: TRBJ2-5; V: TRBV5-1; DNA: TGCGCCAGCAGCCCACTGGGTGGAGCGGGGGTTCAAGAGACCCAGTACTTC; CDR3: CASSPLGGAGVQETQYF
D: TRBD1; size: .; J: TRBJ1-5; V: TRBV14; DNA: TGTGCCAGCAGCCAAGATTCAGTTGGGACAGGCTGGCCCCAGCATTTT; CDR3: CASSQDSVGTGWPQHF
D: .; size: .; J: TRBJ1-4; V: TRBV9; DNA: TGTGCCAGCACGGCTAGCGGAGGGTCCGGTGAAAAACTGTTTTTT; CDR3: CASTASGGSGEKLFF
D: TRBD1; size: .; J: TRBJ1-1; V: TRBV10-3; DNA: TGTGCCATCAGTGAGGAGGAGGGGGCGTTGATAACTGAAGCTTTCTTT; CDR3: CAISEEEGALITEAFF
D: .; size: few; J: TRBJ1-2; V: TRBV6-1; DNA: TGTGCCAGTACCACACCGGGGGGTGTTTCTAAGGGCTACACCTTC; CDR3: CASTTPGGVSKGYTF
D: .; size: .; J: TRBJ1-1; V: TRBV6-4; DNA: TGTGCCAGCAAGGCCCAGGGTTCGAGGACTGAAGCTTTCTTT; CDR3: CASKAQGSRTEAFF
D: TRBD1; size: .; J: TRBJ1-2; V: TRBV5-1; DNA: TGCGCCAGCAGCTTATCTCCGGGACAGGGGGACTATGGCTACACCTTC; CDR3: CASSLSPGQGDYGYTF
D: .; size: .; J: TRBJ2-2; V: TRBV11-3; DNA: TGTGCCAGCAGCTTAGGCACAGGGAACACCGGGGAGCTGTTTTTT; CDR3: CASSLGTGNTGELFF
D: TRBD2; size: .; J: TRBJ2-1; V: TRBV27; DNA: TGTGCCAGCAGTTTATCGTTAGCGGGAGGGAACAATGAGCAGTTCTTC; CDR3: CASSLSLAGGNNEQFF
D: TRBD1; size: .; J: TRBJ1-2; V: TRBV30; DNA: TGTGCCTGGAGTGCGGGACAGGGCGGCTACACCTTC; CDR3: CAWSAGQGGYTF
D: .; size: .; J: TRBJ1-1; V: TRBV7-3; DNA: TGTGCCAGCAGCCTAATCCCAACCTGGGACAAAGAGACTGAAGCTTTCTTT; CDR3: CASSLIPTWDKETEAFF
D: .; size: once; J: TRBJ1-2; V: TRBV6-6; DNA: TGTGCCAGCAGTTACGACAACGTGAACTATGGCTACACCTTC; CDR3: CASSYDNVNYGYTF
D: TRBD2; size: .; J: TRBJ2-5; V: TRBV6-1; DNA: TGTGCCAGCAGTGCCCTCAGCGGGGGTCAAGAGACCCAGTACTTC; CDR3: CASSALSGGQETQYF
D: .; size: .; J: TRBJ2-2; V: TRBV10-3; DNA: TGTGCCATCAGTGGTGGGGGGACGAACACCGGGGAGCTGTTTTTT; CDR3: CAISGGGTNTGELFF
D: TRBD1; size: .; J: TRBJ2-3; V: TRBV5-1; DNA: TGCGCCAGCAGCACAGAGACAGGGGGCGCGTCAGATACGCAGTATTTT; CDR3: CASSTETGGASDTQYF
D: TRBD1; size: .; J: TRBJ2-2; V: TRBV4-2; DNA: TGTGCCAGCAGCCACGGACAGGGTTCGGTCACCGGGGAGCTGTTTTTT; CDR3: CASSHGQGSVTGELFF
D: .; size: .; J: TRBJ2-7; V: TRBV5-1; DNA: TGCGCCAGCACCCATGGCCAGGCAGGGGTAGTCTCCTACGAGCAGTACTTC; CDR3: CASTHGQAGVVSYEQYF
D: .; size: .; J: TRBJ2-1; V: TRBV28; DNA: TGTGCCAGCAGCCTTACAGGGGACTCGACTGAGCAGTTCTTC; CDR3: CASSLTGDSTEQFF
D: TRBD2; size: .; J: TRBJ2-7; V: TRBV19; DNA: TGTGCCAGTAGACATAGCGGGAACATCAACGAGCAGTACTTC; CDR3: CASRHSGNINEQYF
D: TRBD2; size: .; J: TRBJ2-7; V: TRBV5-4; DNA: TGTGCCAGCAGCATCGGGACTAGCGGGCCCTACGAGCAGTACTTC; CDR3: CASSIGTSGPYEQYF